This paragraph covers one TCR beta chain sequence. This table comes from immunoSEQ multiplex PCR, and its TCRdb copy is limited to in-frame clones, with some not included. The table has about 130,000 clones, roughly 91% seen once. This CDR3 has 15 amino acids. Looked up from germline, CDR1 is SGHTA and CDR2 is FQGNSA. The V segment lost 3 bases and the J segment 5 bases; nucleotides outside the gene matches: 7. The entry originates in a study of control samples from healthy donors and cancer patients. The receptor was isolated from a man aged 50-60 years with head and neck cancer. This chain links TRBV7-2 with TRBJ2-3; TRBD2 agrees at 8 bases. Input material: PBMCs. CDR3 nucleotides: TGTGCCAGCAGCTTGACGGGAGGGCCGGGAGATACGCAGTATTTT. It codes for CASSLTGGPGDTQYF.